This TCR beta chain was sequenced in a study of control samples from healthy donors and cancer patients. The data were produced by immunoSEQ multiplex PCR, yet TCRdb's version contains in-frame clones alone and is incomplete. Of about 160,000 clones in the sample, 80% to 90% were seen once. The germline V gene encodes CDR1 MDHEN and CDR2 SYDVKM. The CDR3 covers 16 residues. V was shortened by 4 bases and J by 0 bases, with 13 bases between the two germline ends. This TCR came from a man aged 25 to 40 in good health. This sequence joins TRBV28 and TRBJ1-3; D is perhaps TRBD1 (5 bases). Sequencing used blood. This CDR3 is CASSSTPGSSGNTIYF. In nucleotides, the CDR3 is TGTGCCAGCAGTTCCACTCCAGGGAGCTCTGGAAACACCATATATTTT.